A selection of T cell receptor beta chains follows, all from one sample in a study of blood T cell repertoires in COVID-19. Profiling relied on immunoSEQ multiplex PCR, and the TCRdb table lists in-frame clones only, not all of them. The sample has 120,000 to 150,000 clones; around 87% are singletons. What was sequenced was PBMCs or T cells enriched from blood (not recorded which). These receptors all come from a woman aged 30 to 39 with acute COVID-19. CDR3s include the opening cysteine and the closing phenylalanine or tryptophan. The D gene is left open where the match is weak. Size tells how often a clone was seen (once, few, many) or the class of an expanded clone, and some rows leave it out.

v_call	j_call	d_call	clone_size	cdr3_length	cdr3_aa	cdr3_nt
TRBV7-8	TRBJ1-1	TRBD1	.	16	CASSRGQGRIFTEAFF	TGTGCCAGCAGCCGAGGACAGGGACGGATATTCACTGAAGCTTTCTTT
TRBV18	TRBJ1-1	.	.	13	CASSPTGGTEAFF	TGTGCCAGCTCACCAACGGGAGGAACTGAAGCTTTCTTT
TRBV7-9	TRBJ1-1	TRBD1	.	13	CASSGQGNGEAFF	TGTGCCAGCAGCGGACAGGGGAATGGTGAAGCTTTCTTT
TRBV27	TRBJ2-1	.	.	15	CASSFTGEPYNEQFF	TGTGCCAGCAGTTTTACGGGAGAACCCTACAATGAGCAGTTCTTC
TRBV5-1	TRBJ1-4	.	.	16	CASSFTLQGRDEKLFF	TGCGCCAGCAGCTTTACTCTACAGGGACGGGACGAAAAACTGTTTTTT
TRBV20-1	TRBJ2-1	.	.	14	CSASAGVHYNEQFF	TGCAGTGCTAGTGCAGGGGTGCACTACAATGAGCAGTTCTTC
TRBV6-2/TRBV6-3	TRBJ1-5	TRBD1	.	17	CASSYIGTGVINQPQHF	TGTGCCAGCAGTTACATCGGGACAGGAGTCATCAATCAGCCCCAGCATTTT
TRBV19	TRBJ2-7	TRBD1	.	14	CASMVGQRGHEQYF	TGTGCCAGTATGGTGGGACAGCGCGGCCACGAGCAGTACTTC
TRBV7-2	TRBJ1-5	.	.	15	CASSLGTNGNQPQHF	TGTGCCAGCAGCTTAGGTACAAACGGCAATCAGCCCCAGCATTTT
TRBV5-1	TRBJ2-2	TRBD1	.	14	CASSAGTDTGELFF	TGCGCCAGCAGTGCCGGGACAGATACCGGGGAGCTGTTTTTT
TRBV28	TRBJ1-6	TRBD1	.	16	CASSLWLDRGFSPLHF	TGTGCCAGCAGTTTATGGCTTGACAGGGGATTTTCACCCCTCCACTTT
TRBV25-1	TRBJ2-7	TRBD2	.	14	CASSGTSGSYEQYF	TGTGCCAGCAGTGGGACTAGCGGGAGTTACGAGCAGTACTTC
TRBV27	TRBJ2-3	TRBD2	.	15	CASRLAGGSTDTQYF	TGTGCCAGCAGACTAGCGGGAGGCAGCACAGATACGCAGTATTTT
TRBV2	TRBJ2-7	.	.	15	CASSEGSGTLYEQYF	TGTGCCAGCAGTGAAGGGTCAGGGACACTGTACGAGCAGTACTTC
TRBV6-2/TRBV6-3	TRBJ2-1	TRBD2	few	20	CASSPSWTSGRGGAYNEQFF	TGTGCCAGCAGCCCATCTTGGACTAGCGGGAGGGGTGGTGCCTACAATGAGCAGTTCTTC
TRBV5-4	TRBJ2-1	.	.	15	CASSLDSSVGPEQFF	TGTGCCAGCAGCTTGGATAGTAGCGTCGGACCTGAGCAGTTCTTC
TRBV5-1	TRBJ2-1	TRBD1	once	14	CASSGTGIVDEQFF	TGCGCCAGCAGTGGGACAGGGATTGTGGATGAGCAGTTCTTC
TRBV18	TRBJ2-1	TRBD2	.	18	CASSPPGLARVSYNEQFF	TGTGCCAGCTCACCACCGGGACTAGCGAGGGTCTCCTACAATGAGCAGTTCTTC
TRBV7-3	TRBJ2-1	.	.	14	CASSLTGPGVEQFF	TGTGCCAGCAGCTTAACAGGGCCCGGGGTTGAGCAGTTCTTC
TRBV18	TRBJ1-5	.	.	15	CASSPTILINQPQHF	TGTGCCAGCTCACCGACAATTTTGATCAATCAGCCCCAGCATTTT
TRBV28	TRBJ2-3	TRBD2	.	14	CASSPGGTTDTQYF	TGTGCCAGCAGTCCCGGGGGGACCACAGATACGCAGTATTTT
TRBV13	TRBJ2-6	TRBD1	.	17	CASSSRQGRSGANVLTF	TGTGCCAGCAGCTCCCGACAGGGGCGCTCTGGGGCCAACGTCCTGACTTTC
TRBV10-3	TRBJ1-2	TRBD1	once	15	CAIRGQGNPLYGYTF	TGTGCCATCAGAGGACAGGGGAACCCACTATATGGCTACACCTTC
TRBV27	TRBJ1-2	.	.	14	CASSSTGFHYGYTF	TGTGCCAGCAGCTCAACAGGTTTCCACTATGGCTACACCTTC
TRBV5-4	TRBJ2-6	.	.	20	CASSLDGGHTRGSGANVLTF	TGTGCCAGCAGCCTCGACGGGGGGCACACGAGGGGCTCTGGGGCCAACGTCCTGACTTTC
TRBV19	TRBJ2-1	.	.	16	CASSRWVRQPYNEQFF	TGTGCCAGTAGTAGATGGGTGAGACAACCCTACAATGAGCAGTTCTTC
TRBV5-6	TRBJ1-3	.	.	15	CASSLGAGLVNTIYF	TGTGCCAGCAGCTTGGGGGCAGGACTTGTAAACACCATATATTTT
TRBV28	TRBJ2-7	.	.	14	CASRLASLANEQYF	TGTGCCAGCAGATTGGCTAGCTTAGCGAACGAGCAGTACTTC
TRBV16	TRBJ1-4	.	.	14	CASTRQATNEKLFF	TGTGCCAGCACCCGACAGGCAACTAATGAAAAACTGTTTTTT
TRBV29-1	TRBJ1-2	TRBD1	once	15	CSVEVDRGLNYGYTF	TGCAGCGTTGAAGTGGACAGGGGGCTCAACTATGGCTACACCTTC
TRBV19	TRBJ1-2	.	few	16	CASSMGWRALNYGYTF	TGTGCCAGTAGTATGGGATGGAGGGCTCTTAACTATGGCTACACCTTC
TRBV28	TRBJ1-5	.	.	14	CASSFEGSNQPQHF	TGTGCCAGCAGTTTTGAGGGAAGCAATCAGCCCCAGCATTTT
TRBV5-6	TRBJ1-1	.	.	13	CASSSGENTEAFF	TGTGCCAGCAGCTCAGGGGAAAACACTGAAGCTTTCTTT
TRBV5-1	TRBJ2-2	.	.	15	CASRFEGLSTGELFF	TGCGCCAGCAGGTTCGAGGGACTTAGCACCGGGGAGCTGTTTTTT
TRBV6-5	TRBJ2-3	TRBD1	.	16	CASSYSEQGATDTQYF	TGTGCCAGCAGTTACTCGGAACAGGGGGCCACAGATACGCAGTATTTT
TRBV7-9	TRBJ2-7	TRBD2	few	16	CASSPTGTGGPYEQYF	TGTGCCAGCAGCCCGACTGGTACGGGAGGGCCCTACGAGCAGTACTTC
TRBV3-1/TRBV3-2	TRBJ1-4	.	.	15	CASSSRDTNNEKLFF	TGTGCCAGCAGCTCCCGGGACACCAATAATGAAAAACTGTTTTTT
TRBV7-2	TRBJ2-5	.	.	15	CASSLGGVRRETQYF	TGTGCCAGCAGCTTAGGCGGGGTGAGGCGCGAGACCCAGTACTTC
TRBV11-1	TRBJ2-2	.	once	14	CASSSRTNTGELFF	TGTGCCAGCAGCTCAAGGACTAACACCGGGGAGCTGTTTTTT
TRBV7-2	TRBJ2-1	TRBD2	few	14	CASSLVGPSGEQFF	TGTGCCAGCAGCTTAGTTGGGCCTAGCGGGGAGCAGTTCTTC
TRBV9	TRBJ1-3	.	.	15	CASSVSHSGGNTIYF	TGTGCCAGCAGCGTATCTCACTCGGGAGGAAACACCATATATTTT
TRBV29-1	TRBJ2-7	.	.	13	CSVGRDTHYEQYF	TGCAGCGTTGGCAGGGACACCCACTACGAGCAGTACTTC
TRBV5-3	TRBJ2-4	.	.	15	CARSLLPKAKNIQYF	TGTGCCAGAAGCTTACTACCGAAAGCCAAAAACATTCAGTACTTC
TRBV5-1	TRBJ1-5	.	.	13	CASSLDGNQPQHF	TGCGCCAGCAGCCTGGACGGTAATCAGCCCCAGCATTTT
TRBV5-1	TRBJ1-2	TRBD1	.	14	CASSLEGQGYGYTF	TGCGCCAGCAGCTTGGAGGGACAGGGATATGGCTACACCTTC
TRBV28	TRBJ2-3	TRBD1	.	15	CASSLGAGGADTQYF	TGTGCCAGCAGTTTGGGGGCAGGGGGCGCAGATACGCAGTATTTT
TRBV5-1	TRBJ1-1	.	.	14	CASMPDTAVGEAFF	TGCGCCAGCATGCCGGACACGGCTGTTGGGGAAGCTTTCTTT
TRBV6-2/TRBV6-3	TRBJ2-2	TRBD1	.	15	CASSETGGYTGELFF	TGTGCCAGCAGCGAAACAGGGGGGTACACCGGGGAGCTGTTTTTT
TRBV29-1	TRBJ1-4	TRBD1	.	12	CSAWTGREKLFF	TGCAGCGCCTGGACAGGGAGAGAAAAACTGTTTTTT
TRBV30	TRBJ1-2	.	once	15	CAWSVIGGGSYGYTF	TGTGCCTGGAGTGTAATCGGGGGGGGCTCCTATGGCTACACCTTC
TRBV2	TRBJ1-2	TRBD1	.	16	CASSERRTGDRGGYTF	TGTGCCAGCAGTGAACGAAGGACAGGGGACAGGGGGGGCTACACCTTC